What follows is one T cell receptor (beta chain) and its context. Its target is unknown. The authors amplified TCR beta CDR3 regions, and they did so from RNA transcripts for repertoire sequencing. An initial RT-PCR round employing HTBI primers preceded a second-round multiplex PCR. TCRdb reanalysed the multiplex PCR reads using MiXCR and keeps one entry per CDR3 protein. The repertoire holds 150,000 to 200,000 distinct CDR3 sequences, with 35% to 50% as singletons. The sample belongs to a study of Graves' ophthalmopathy and Graves' hyperthyroidism. Across the study: The blood sample was drawn at first diagnosis and before any treatment. Study-level points and caveats: A roughly 80% specificity and 85% to 90% sensitivity were achieved by a 13-signature model that separated ophthalmopathy from stable hyperthyroidism. The model's prediction of ophthalmopathy progression had around 70% sensitivity and around 78% specificity.

CDR1 is MNHNS, CDR2 SASEGT, per germline. V lost 7 bases and J 6 bases, leaving 18 bases between the germline ends. CDR3 length equals 14 residues. PBMCs were isolated by Ficoll-Paque density gradient centrifugation, using more than 8.5 ml of fresh peripheral blood as the starting material. Input material: peripheral blood. This chain connects TRBV6-1 to TRBJ1-1, with D perhaps matching TRBD1 (5 bases). This clonotype was sampled from a man aged 25-45 years with Graves' ophthalmopathy. The CDR3 bases are TGTGCCAGCACCGCCCGGGACCCTAAGTCTGAAGCTTTCTTT. It encodes CASTARDPKSEAFF.